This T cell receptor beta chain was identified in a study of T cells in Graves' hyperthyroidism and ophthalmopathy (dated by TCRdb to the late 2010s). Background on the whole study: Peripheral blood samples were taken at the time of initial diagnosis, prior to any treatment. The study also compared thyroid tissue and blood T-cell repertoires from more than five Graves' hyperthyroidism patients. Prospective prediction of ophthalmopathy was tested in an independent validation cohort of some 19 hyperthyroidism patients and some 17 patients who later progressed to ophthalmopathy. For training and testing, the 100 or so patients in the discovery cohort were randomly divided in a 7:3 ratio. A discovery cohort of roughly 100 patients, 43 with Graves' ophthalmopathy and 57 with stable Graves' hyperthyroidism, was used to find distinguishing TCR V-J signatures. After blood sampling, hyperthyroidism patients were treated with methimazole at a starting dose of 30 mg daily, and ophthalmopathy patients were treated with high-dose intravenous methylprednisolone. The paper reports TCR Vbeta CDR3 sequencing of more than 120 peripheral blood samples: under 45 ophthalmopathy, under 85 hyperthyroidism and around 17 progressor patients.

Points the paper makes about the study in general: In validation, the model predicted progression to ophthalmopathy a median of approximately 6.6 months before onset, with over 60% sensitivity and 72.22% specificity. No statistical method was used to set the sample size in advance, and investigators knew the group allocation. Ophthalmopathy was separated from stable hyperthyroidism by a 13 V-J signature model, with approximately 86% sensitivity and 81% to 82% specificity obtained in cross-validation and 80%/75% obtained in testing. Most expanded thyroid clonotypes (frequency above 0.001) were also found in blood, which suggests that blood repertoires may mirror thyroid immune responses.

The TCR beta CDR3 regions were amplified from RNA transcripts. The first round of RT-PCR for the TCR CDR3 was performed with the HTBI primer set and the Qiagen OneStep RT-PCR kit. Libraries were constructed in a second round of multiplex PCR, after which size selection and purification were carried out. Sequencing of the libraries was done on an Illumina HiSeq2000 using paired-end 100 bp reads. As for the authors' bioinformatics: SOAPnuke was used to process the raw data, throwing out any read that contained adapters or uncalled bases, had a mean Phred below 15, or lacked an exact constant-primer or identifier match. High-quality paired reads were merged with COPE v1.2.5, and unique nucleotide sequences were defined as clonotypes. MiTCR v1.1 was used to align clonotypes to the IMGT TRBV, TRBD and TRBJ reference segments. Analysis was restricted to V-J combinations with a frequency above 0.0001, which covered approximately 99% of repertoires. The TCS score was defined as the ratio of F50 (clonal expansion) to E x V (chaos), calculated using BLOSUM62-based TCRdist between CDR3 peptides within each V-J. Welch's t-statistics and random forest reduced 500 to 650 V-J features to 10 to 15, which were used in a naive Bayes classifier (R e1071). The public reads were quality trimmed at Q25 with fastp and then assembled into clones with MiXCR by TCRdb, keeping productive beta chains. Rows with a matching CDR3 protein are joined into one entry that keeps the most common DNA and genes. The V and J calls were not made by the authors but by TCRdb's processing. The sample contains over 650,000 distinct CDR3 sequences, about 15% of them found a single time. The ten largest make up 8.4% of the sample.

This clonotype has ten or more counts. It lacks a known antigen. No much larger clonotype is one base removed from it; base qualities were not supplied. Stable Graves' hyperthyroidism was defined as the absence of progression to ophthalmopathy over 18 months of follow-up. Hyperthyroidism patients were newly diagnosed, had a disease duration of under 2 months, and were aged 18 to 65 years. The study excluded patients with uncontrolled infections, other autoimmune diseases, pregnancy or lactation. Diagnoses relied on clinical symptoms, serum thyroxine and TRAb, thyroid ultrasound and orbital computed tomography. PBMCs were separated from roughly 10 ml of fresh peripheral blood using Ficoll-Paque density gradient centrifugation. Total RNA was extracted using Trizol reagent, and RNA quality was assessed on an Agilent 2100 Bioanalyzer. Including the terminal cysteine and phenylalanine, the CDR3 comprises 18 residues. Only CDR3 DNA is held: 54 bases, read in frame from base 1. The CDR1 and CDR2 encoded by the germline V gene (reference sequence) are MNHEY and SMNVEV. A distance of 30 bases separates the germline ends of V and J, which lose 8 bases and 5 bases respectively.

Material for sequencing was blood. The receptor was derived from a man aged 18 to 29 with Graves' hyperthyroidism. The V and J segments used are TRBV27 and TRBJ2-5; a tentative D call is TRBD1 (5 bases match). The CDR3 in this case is CASCPTIGSGPILETQYF. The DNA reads TGTGCCAGCTGCCCGACGATCGGGTCAGGGCCCATTTTGGAGACCCAGTACTTC.